This is a list of T cell receptor beta chains from one sample in a study of blood T cell repertoires in COVID-19. The data were produced by immunoSEQ multiplex PCR, yet TCRdb's version contains in-frame clones alone and is incomplete. Among about 140,000 clones listed, about 87% were seen once. Sequencing input: PBMCs or T cells enriched from blood (not recorded which). These receptors all stem from a man between 60 and 70 years old who had recovered from COVID-19. The conserved cysteine and the conserved F or W are not part of the CDR3 here.

j_call v_call cdr3_aa
TRBJ1-5 TRBV5-6 ASSLRTGTQH
TRBJ2-1 TRBV25-1 ASSLPRGQGDEQF
TRBJ2-7 TRBV5-1 ASSLALGLASHEQY
TRBJ2-5 TRBV19 ASSINLGTSGKKETQY
TRBJ1-2 TRBV2 ASIIRRQGAVSSGYT
TRBJ2-1 TRBV15 ATSRGGNNEQF
TRBJ1-5 TRBV18 ASSPGLDQPQH
TRBJ2-1 TRBV14 ASSHFESAYNEQF
TRBJ1-2 TRBV5-1 ASSPGGQGLYGYT
TRBJ1-5 TRBV10-2 ASSARGQPQH
TRBJ2-5 TRBV12-3/TRBV12-4 ASSLVGAAQY
TRBJ2-1 TRBV3-1/TRBV3-2 ASSQPGQPRHEQF
TRBJ2-1 TRBV15 ATSRERTGWSNEQF
TRBJ1-5 TRBV7-9 ASSTGDFSNQPQH
TRBJ2-5 TRBV11-2 ASSFRQNRGETQY
TRBJ2-2 TRBV9 ASSFLASGSSTGELF
TRBJ2-7 TRBV6-5 ASKRDSSRSYEQY
TRBJ2-7 TRBV27 ASSLDPGTGALEQY
TRBJ1-4 TRBV14 ASSLTGFNEKLF
TRBJ2-7 TRBV18 ASSLLRERAYEQY
TRBJ1-1 TRBV28 ASKTGGTYTEAF
TRBJ2-3 TRBV30 AWLPSGGGDTQY
TRBJ1-4 TRBV28 ASSSGVEEKLF
TRBJ1-6 TRBV11-2 ASSFAPTGDSPLH
TRBJ1-3 TRBV5-1 ASSSDGSSGNTIY
TRBJ1-6 TRBV28 ASSLIDMQRSPLH
TRBJ2-2 TRBV6-2/TRBV6-3 ASSRGGGTGELF
TRBJ2-5 TRBV19 ASSIRRGAGLQETQY
TRBJ1-5 TRBV6-5 ASGKTGGYQPQH
TRBJ1-5 TRBV11-2 ASSPGTGGTNQPQH
TRBJ1-3 TRBV5-1 ASSSTGIGNTIY
TRBJ2-4 TRBV19 ASSGSSPGRGNIQY
TRBJ2-3 TRBV27 ASSLKASSGRMIADTQY
TRBJ2-2 TRBV11-3 ASSLAGENTGELF
TRBJ1-2 TRBV3-1/TRBV3-2 ASSQVRGYGYT
TRBJ2-7 TRBV21-1 ASSKMTGGPLYEQY
TRBJ2-7 TRBV19 ASSIQAASGSYEQY
TRBJ1-2 TRBV4-1 ASSSQGDYGYT
TRBJ1-2 TRBV6-1 ASSEDRENGYT
TRBJ1-2 TRBV5-8 ASSFLGDWGYT
TRBJ2-5 TRBV11-3 ASSRSPQETQY
TRBJ2-5 TRBV2 ASMGFQETQY
TRBJ1-6 TRBV3-1/TRBV3-2 ASSWDFGQYNSPLH
TRBJ1-2 TRBV3-1/TRBV3-2 ASSQDVSLKGGYT
TRBJ1-3 TRBV28 ASRPIRQGARGNTIY
TRBJ2-7 TRBV29-1 SVGRGGSYEQY
TRBJ1-1 TRBV5-1 ASSTGGEAF
TRBJ1-5 TRBV28 ASSLSGGRNQPQH
TRBJ1-6 TRBV27 ASSVPRVNSPLH
TRBJ1-1 TRBV5-1 ASSFPSDTEAF
TRBJ1-4 TRBV28 ASDRGGGEKLF
TRBJ2-3 TRBV4-2 ASSLTGTPRGTQY
TRBJ1-1 TRBV7-8 ASSLTGRNTEAF
TRBJ1-1 TRBV19 ASSKQGAGTEAF